The present T cell receptor beta chain was sequenced within a study of Graves' ophthalmopathy and Graves' hyperthyroidism. The study's findings and limits: Most expanded thyroid clonotypes above 0.001 frequency also appeared in blood.

TCR beta CDR3 amplification used RNA transcripts. HTBI-primed RT-PCR formed the first round, and a multiplex PCR formed the second. In TCRdb, the multiplex PCR reads were re-called with MiXCR into one record per CDR3 protein. The sample yields over a million distinct CDR3 sequences, roughly 35% seen once. Diagnosis used clinical symptoms, serum thyroxine, TRAb, thyroid ultrasound and orbital computed tomography. The CDR3 is 15 residues long. J gave up 1 base and V 4 bases, and 4 bases lay outside the gene matches. The germline CDR1 and CDR2 sequences are KGHDR and SFDVKD. This clonotype was counted at least ten times. What it binds is unknown.

The specimen sequenced was peripheral blood or thyroid tissue (not recorded which). The TCR originated in an adult man with Graves' hyperthyroidism. The chain uses TRBV24-1 and TRBJ1-1; 8 nucleotides agree with TRBD1. DNA for the CDR3: TGTGCCACCAGTGACCCGGGGACAGGGAACACTGAAGCTTTCTTT. Protein product: CATSDPGTGNTEAFF.